The 11 T cell receptor beta chains given below trace back to one sample, sequenced in a study of post-analysis software for immune sequencing data. Unique molecular identifiers were built into the TCR beta cDNA libraries. Each CDR3 protein gets one entry after TCRdb re-called the PCR reads with MiXCR. The table has about 430,000 distinct CDR3 sequences, approximately 37% seen once. No antigen has been assigned to these receptors. Study-wide findings and caveats: Patients had higher frequencies than controls of about five TRBV segments, including TRBV5-6, TRBV5-1 and TRBV20-1.

What was sequenced was blood. Receptors originate from a girl aged 2-9 years with multiple sclerosis.

This chain uses TRBV20-1 with TRBJ2-1; the D is unclear. Germline V lookup: CDR1 DFQATT, CDR2 SNEGSKA (reference sequence). V lost 4 bases and J lost 4, with 14 bases in between. The CDR3 has 14 amino acids. CDR3: CSAKEWDPYNEQFF. In DNA, the CDR3 is TGCAGTGCTAAGGAATGGGATCCGTACAATGAGCAGTTCTTC.

The rearrangement joins TRBV18 to TRBJ2-3; no definite D call. Between the trimmed V and J ends, which lost 3 bases and 6 bases, there was a span of 19 bases. Germline V gene data show CDR1 as KGHSH and CDR2 as LQKENI. This CDR3 is 16 amino acids long. For the CDR3, the DNA is TGTGCCAGCTCACCTAATGAGGCTTGGAGTCAGGATACGCAGTATTTT. Its translation: CASSPNEAWSQDTQYF.

Here the CDR3 reads CSVKGLAVQEQYF. CDR3 coding DNA: TGCAGCGTCAAGGGACTAGCCGTACAAGAGCAGTACTTC. The chain employs TRBV29-1 and TRBJ2-7; 9 bases are a match to TRBD2. The CDR3 sequence is 13 residues long. Germline CDR1 and CDR2: SQVTM and ANQGSEA. V gave up 6 bases and J gave up 7 bases; unmatched junction bases: 10.

This clonotype appeared a few times. Sequence at one end of the junction differs from germline and may be a read error. The chain couples TRBV5-1 to TRBJ1-5; D is uncertain. The CDR3 is 14 amino acids. Germline CDR1 SGHRS, CDR2 YFSETQ. The CDR3 DNA sequence: TGTGCCAGCAGCTTAGAAGGTAGCAATCAGCCCCAGCATTTT. This gives the protein CASSLEGSNQPQHF.

The table lists this clonotype with a few counts. This chain joins TRBV12-3 or TRBV12-4 and TRBJ1-4; 10 bases match TRBD1. Unmatched junction bases numbered 2, after V lost 4 bases and J lost 3 bases. CDR3 size: 15 residues. The CDR3 nucleotides read TGTGCCAGCAGTTGGGACAGGGGAGCTAATGAAAAACTGTTTTTT. Its protein product is CASSWDRGANEKLFF.

This clonotype was counted at least ten times. The gene calls are TRBV28 and TRBJ1-2; D remains unclear. Trimming removed 4 bases from V and 9 bases from J, with 12 bases in between. CDR1 is MDHEN, CDR2 SYDVKM, per germline. This CDR3 is built from 12 residues. CDR3 nucleotides: TGTGCCAGCAGTTCTCAGGAGAGGAGCTACACCTTC. This encodes CASSSQERSYTF.

This clonotype appeared many times. This chain links TRBV7-3 with TRBJ1-2, with D possibly matching TRBD1 (6 bases). CDR3 size: 19 residues. With 5 bases removed from V and 2 bases from J, the gap between germline ends came to 27 bases. CDR1 is SGHTA, CDR2 FQGTGA, per germline. The CDR3 loop is CASSPKVTGTTQTNYGYTF. The CDR3 DNA reads TGTGCCAGCAGCCCCAAGGTTACCGGGACAACCCAGACAAACTATGGCTACACCTTC.

The chain employs TRBV6-2 or TRBV6-3 and TRBJ2-1; possible D gene TRBD1, 6 bases. CDR3 length: 14 amino acids. The germline gives CDR1 MNHEY, CDR2 SVGEGT. Trimming took off 5 bases at V and 13 bases at J, with 21 bases between the two ends. The CDR3 bases are TGTGCCAGCAGTAAAAACAGGGTTGGAGAGACCCAGTTCTTC. Its translation: CASSKNRVGETQFF.

This chain joins TRBV28 and TRBJ1-2; 9 bases align to TRBD1. Germline CDR1 is MDHEN and CDR2 is SYDVKM. The CDR3 is made up of 14 amino acids. Trimming at V came to 5 bases and at J to 5 bases, leaving 6 bases not matched to a gene. As DNA, the CDR3 is TGTGCCAGCAGTGTCGGACAGGGGAGTTATGGCTACACCTTC. Translated, it gives CASSVGQGSYGYTF.

The J gene is TRBJ2-3, the V gene TRBV19; no definite D call. The germline V and J ends were trimmed by 1 base and 7 bases, with 12 bases remaining between them. Germline lookup yields CDR1 LNHDA and CDR2 SQIVND (reference sequence). This CDR3 is built from 14 residues. The CDR3 nucleotides are TGTGCCAGTAGTATAGGAAATGAGGTGAATACGCAGTATTTT. It translates to CASSIGNEVNTQYF.

The chain uses TRBV2 and TRBJ2-1; 9 nucleotides match TRBD2. This CDR3 spans 14 amino acids. J lost 6 bases, V lost 7 bases, and 7 bases had no gene match. CDR1 and CDR2 from the germline V gene are SNHLY and FYNNEI. CDR3 coding DNA: TGTGCCAGCACTGGCGGGGGGGCGTGCAATGAGCAGTTCTTC. Amino acids: CASTGGGACNEQFF.